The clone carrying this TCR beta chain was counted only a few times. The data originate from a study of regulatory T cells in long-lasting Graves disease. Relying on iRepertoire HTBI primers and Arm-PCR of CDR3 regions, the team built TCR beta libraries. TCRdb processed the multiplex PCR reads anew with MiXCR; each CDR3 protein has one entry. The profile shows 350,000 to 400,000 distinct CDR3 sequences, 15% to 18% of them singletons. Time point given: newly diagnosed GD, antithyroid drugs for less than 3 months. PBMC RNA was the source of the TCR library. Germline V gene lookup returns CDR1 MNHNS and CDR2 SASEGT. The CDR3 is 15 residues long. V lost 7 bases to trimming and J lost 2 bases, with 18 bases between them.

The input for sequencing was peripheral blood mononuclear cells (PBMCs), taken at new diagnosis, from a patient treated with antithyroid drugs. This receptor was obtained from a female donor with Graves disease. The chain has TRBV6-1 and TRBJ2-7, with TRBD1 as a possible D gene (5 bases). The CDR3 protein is CASISDTHPPYEQYF. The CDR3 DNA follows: TGTGCCAGCATCTCGGACACTCATCCCCCCTACGAGCAGTACTTC.